This is a list of T cell receptor beta chains from one sample in a study of regulatory T cells in long-lasting Graves disease. TCRdb recomputed calls from the multiplex PCR reads with MiXCR, one row per CDR3 protein. The sample lists roughly 440,000 distinct CDR3 sequences, over 15% occurring once. This same sample was also part of a study on T cells in Graves' hyperthyroidism and ophthalmopathy.

The sequencing used peripheral blood mononuclear cells (PBMCs), collected at new diagnosis, from a patient treated with antithyroid drugs. These receptors were obtained from a woman younger than 35 with Graves disease. CDR3s include the opening cysteine and the closing phenylalanine or tryptophan. Where a row states a size, it is once, few, many or the class of an expanded clone; other rows omit it.

TRBV11-2	TRBJ2-2	many	CASSPGLAGPLSRAGELFF
TRBV18	TRBJ2-1	many	CASSPALAREQFF
TRBV11-2	TRBJ2-5	many	CASSPDDETQYF
TRBV28	TRBJ1-1	many	CASSSPHTEAFF
TRBV6-2/TRBV6-3	TRBJ2-7	few	CASSAPGTAGEQYF
TRBV11-3	TRBJ1-1	many	CASSLDRRLRGTEAFF
TRBV18	TRBJ1-1	few	CASSLTGDPNEAFF
TRBV28	TRBJ2-7	many	CASSPRRGAYEQYF
TRBV24-1	TRBJ1-1	many	CATSVGVGTEAFF
TRBV5-6	TRBJ1-1	-	CASSGGSGGDTEAFF
TRBV7-9	-	-	CASSYSWTSEGYEQYF
TRBV12-3/TRBV12-4	TRBJ2-7	many	CASSQLAGGTYEQYF
TRBV7-9	TRBJ2-2	many	CASSSSGRITGELFF
TRBV9	TRBJ2-1	few	CASSVAIAVYNEQFF
TRBV29-1	TRBJ2-3	-	CSVEWLVAGRVTDTQYF
TRBV6-9	TRBJ2-2	few	CASSYWDTTGELFF
TRBV2	TRBJ2-1	many	CASSELAVYNEQFF
TRBV7-2	TRBJ1-5	many	CASSLASGTPIQPQHF
TRBV4-1	TRBJ2-1	many	CASSQEYTNEQFF
TRBV5-1	TRBJ2-7	-	CASSLQDRYEQYF
TRBV6-1	TRBJ2-7	-	CASSRQGSTYEQYF
TRBV19	TRBJ1-1	many	CASSTRGQLNTEAFF
TRBV29-1	TRBJ2-3	few	CSVDPEGQYF
TRBV4-2	TRBJ1-2	many	CASSQDRQINYGYTF
TRBV19	TRBJ2-1	few	CAVGSLADYNEQFF
TRBV6-1	TRBJ1-1	few	CASSNGPAGGNTEAFF
TRBV2	TRBJ2-2	-	CASSEPSSTHTGELFF
TRBV7-9	TRBJ2-5	many	CASSLAHGTDLGTQYF
TRBV4-1	TRBJ2-1	-	CASSQGPGINNEQFF
TRBV7-2	TRBJ2-7	-	CASSPGQGNGYEQYF
TRBV6-5	TRBJ2-6	few	CASSYDRESSGANVLTF
TRBV7-9	TRBJ1-2	-	CASSSGAPRLYGYTF
TRBV6-1	TRBJ2-3	many	CASSTYWDNPADTQYF
TRBV7-9	TRBJ1-4	-	CASSLQGFNEKLFF
TRBV7-6	TRBJ2-1	-	CASSLRGTSGRPSYNEQFF
TRBV28	TRBJ2-7	many	CASTKVRGWAGGWAEQYF
TRBV3-1	TRBJ2-1	-	CASSHGTSYNEQFF
TRBV12-3/TRBV12-4	TRBJ2-7	many	CASSFFAGGGYEQYF
TRBV9	TRBJ2-3	many	CASSVEVTVGSSTDTQYF
TRBV6-1	TRBJ2-6	few	CASSRSTAAGANVLTF
TRBV20-1	TRBJ2-1	-	CSSVVEGIYNEQFF
TRBV6-5	TRBJ1-3	few	CASSYYSGANSGNTIYF
TRBV28	TRBJ2-3	many	CASSQPLDTQYF